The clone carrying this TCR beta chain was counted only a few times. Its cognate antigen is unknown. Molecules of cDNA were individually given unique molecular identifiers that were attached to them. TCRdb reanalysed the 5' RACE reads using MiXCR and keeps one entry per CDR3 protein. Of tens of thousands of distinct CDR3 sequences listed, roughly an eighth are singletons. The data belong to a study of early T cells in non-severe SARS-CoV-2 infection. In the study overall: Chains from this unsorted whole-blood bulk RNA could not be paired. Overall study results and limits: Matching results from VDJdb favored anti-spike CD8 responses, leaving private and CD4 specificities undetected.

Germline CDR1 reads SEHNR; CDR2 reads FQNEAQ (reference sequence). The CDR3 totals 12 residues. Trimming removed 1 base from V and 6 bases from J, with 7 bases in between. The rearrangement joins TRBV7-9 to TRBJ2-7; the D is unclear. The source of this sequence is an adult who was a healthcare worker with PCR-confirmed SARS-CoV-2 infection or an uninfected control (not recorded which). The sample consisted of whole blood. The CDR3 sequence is CASSLELLEQYF. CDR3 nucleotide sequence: TGTGCCAGCAGCTTAGAGCTCCTCGAGCAGTACTTC.